This T cell receptor beta chain was sequenced for a study of T cells after yellow fever vaccination (dated by TCRdb to about 2019). For the wider study: The SMART-Seq v4 Ultra Low Input RNA kit was used to prepare libraries from fractions with low cell numbers. The cohort comprised two healthy male donors, one aged 18 to 29 and one aged 30 to 39 years. Bulk PBMC replicates and cell subsets were isolated from blood drawn at multiple timepoints before and after both primary and secondary immunization. To follow T-cell clones before and after both primary and booster YFV17D yellow fever vaccination, bulk TCR alpha and beta repertoires underwent longitudinal sequencing. Results and caveats for the whole study, not just this receptor: Compared with the primary T-cell response, the secondary T-cell response was weaker but faster, peaking on day 5 rather than day 15. Because only two donors were included in the study, the extent to which the findings can be generalized is limited. Computational filtering was required because FACS-sorted repertoires could contain abundant contaminating clonotypes from the bulk population. After the booster, most of the clones that had expanded following primary vaccination were detected again (96% of CD4 and roughly 88% of CD8), which suggests that memory was broadly maintained. A small fraction of clonotypes appeared in both the CD4 and CD8 compartments, likely as a result of convergent recombination.

This clonotype has a count of ten or more. Its antigen specificity is not known. No much larger clonotype is one base removed from it; base qualities were not supplied. The sample's treatment or condition label, in plain terms: live attenuated yellow fever vaccine strain. A standard Ficoll-Paque protocol was used to isolate PBMCs from peripheral blood. Dynabeads CD4 and CD8 positive selection kits were used to isolate the CD4 and CD8 T-cell fractions. RNA was extracted with TriZol from bulk PBMCs, CD4 and CD8 fractions, and dextramer-positive and dextramer-negative fractions. V gives up 4 bases and J gives up 0 bases, and the segment between their germline ends measures 9 bases. Inclusive of the bounding cysteine and phenylalanine, the CDR3 is 14 residues long. Only the CDR3 DNA is retained, 42 bases long and in frame from the first base. The germline V gene encodes CDR1 SGHTA and CDR2 FQGNSA. Synthesis of TCR cDNA relied on 5'RACE template switching, a step that introduced a universal primer site along with unique molecular identifiers. Priming for cDNA synthesis came from both the TCR alpha and TCR beta constant segments. Libraries were amplified in two PCR steps, with sample barcodes and sequencing adapters added in the second step. Sequencing of libraries was performed on Illumina HiSeq 2500 (2x100 bp) or NovaSeq (2x150 bp). The study's own analysis went as follows. Demultiplexing of reads and collapsing into UMI consensus sequences were performed with MIGEC, and V(D)J alignment was carried out with MiXCR. Using edgeR on replicate PBMC samples, clonotypes were called vaccine-responding if FDR was below 0.01 and the log2 fold change was above 5 up to day 15. Bulk clonotypes were assigned CD4 or CD8 identity according to which sequenced CD4 or CD8 repertoire held them at higher abundance. TCRdb trimmed the raw reads at Q25, called clones with MiXCR and kept productive beta chains. Rows are combined by CDR3 protein, so each entry shows the most common genes and DNA. The V and J calls shown here were made by TCRdb, not taken from the authors' results. A total of about 160,000 distinct CDR3 sequences appear in this sample, about 7% of them only once. Under 3% of the sample is held by the ten biggest clonotypes.

The chain is encoded by TRBV7-2 joined to TRBJ2-5; TRBD2 is perhaps the D gene, given 5 matching bases. The specimen comprised CD4+ T cells sorted from PBMCs, sampled about 5 days after the first yellow fever vaccination. This clonotype was obtained from a man between 18 and 29 years old who received the YFV17D yellow fever vaccine. CDR3 protein: CASSWTRDQETQYF. The nucleotide sequence reads as follows: TGTGCCAGCAGCTGGACGAGGGACCAAGAGACCCAGTACTTC.